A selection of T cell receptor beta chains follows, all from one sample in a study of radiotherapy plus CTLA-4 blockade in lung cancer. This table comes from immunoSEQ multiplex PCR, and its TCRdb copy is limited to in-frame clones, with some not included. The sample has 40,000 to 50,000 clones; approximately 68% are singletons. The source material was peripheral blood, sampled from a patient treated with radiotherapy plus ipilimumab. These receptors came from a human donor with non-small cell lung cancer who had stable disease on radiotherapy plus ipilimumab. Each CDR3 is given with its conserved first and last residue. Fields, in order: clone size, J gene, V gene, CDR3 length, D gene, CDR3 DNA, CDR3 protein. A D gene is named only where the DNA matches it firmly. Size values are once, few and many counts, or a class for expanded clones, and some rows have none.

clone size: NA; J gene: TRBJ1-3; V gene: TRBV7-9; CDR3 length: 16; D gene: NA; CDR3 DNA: TGTGCCAGCAGCCTCGGGACTACAAGGGCCGGAAACACCATATATTTT; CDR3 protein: CASSLGTTRAGNTIYF
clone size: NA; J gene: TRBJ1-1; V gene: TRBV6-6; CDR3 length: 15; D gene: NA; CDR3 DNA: TGTGCCAGCAGTTACATGGGGGCGCGTCGTACTGAAGCTTTCTTT; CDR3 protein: CASSYMGARRTEAFF
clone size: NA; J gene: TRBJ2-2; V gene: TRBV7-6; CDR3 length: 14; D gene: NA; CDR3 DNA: TGTGCCAGCAGCTTGAGGCCGAACACCGGGGAGCTGTTTTTT; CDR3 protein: CASSLRPNTGELFF
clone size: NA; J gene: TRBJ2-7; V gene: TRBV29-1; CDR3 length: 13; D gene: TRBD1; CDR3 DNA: TGCAGCGTAGAGGGGACAGGGGGGGGCGAGCAGTACTTC; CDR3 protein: CSVEGTGGGEQYF
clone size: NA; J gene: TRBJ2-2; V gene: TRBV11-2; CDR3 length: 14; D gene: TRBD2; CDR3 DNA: TGTGCCAGCAGCCGATCGGCGGGGGGCGGGGAGCTGTTTTTT; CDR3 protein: CASSRSAGGGELFF
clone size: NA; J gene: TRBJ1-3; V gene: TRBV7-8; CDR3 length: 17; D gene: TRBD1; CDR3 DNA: TGTGCCAGCAGCCGGCGGACAGGGGGCATATCTGGAAACACCATATATTTT; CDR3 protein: CASSRRTGGISGNTIYF
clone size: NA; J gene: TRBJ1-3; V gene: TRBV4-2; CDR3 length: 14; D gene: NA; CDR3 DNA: TGTGCCAGCAGCCAAGCTTACGGTGGAGACACCATATATTTT; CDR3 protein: CASSQAYGGDTIYF
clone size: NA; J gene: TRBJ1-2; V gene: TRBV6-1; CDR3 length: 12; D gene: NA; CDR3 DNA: TGTGCCAGCAGCCCGGCGGAGTATGGCTACACCTTC; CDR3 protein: CASSPAEYGYTF
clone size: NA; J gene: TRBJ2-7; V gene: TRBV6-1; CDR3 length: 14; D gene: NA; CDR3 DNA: TGTGCCAGCATGTCAGACTTGAACTCCTACGAGCAGTACTTC; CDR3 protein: CASMSDLNSYEQYF
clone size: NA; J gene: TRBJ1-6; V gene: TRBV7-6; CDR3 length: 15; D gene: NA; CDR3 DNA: TGTGCCAGCAGCTTAGAGGAAACAGGGACTTCACCCCTCCACTTT; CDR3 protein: CASSLEETGTSPLHF
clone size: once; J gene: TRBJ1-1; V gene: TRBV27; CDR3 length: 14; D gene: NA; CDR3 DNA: TGTGCCAGCCGGCGCGGGGGTGCGAACACTGAAGCTTTCTTT; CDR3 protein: CASRRGGANTEAFF
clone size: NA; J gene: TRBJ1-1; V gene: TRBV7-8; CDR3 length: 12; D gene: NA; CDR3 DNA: TGTGCCAGCAGCTGGCGGGACACTGAAGCTTTCTTT; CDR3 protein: CASSWRDTEAFF
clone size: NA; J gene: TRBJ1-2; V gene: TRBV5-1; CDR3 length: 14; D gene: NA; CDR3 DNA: TGCGCCAGCAGCTTGTTGCCGGAGGACTATGGCTACACCTTC; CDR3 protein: CASSLLPEDYGYTF
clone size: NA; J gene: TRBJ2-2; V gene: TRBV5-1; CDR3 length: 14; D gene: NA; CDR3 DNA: TGCGCCAGCAGCTTGGAACTAGTCACCGGGGAGCTGTTTTTT; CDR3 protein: CASSLELVTGELFF
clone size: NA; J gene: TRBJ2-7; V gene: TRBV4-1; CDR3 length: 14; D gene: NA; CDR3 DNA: TGCGCCAGCAGCCAAGGCGGGTCGCTCTACGAGCAGTACTTC; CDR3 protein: CASSQGGSLYEQYF
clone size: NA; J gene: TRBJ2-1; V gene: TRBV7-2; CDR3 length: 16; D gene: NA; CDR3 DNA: TGTGCCAGCAGCTTAATCGGGCGGGGGCAGGGCAATGAGCAGTTCTTC; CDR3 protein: CASSLIGRGQGNEQFF
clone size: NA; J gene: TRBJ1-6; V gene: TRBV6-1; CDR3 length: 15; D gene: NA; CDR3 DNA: TGTGCCAGCAGTGATCTACAGGGAAATAATTCACCCCTCCACTTT; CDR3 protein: CASSDLQGNNSPLHF
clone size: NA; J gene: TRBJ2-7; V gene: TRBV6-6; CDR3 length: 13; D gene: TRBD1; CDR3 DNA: TGTGCCAGCAGCGACAGGGGCTCCTACGAGCAGTACTTC; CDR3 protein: CASSDRGSYEQYF
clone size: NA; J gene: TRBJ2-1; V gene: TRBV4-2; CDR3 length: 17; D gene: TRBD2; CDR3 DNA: TGTGCCAGCAGCCAAATAGCGCGGGGGGGAATTAGGAATGAGCAGTTCTTC; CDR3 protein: CASSQIARGGIRNEQFF
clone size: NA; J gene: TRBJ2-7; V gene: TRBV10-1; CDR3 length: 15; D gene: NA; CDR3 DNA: TGCGCCAGCAGTGAGTCGGGCAGGTACTCCTACGAGCAGTACTTC; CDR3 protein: CASSESGRYSYEQYF
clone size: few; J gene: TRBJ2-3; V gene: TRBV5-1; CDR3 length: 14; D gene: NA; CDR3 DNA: TGCGCCAGCAGCTTGGGACAGGCCACAGATACGCAGTATTTT; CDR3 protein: CASSLGQATDTQYF
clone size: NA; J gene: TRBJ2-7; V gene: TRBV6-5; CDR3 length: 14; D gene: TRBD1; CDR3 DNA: TGTGCCAGCAGTTCGGACAGGCGACCTACCGAGCAGTACTTC; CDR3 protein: CASSSDRRPTEQYF
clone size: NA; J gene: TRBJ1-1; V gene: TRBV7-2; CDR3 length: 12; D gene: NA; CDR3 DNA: TGTGCCAGCAGCTATGGGGGGGTGCGTGCTTTCTTT; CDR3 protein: CASSYGGVRAFF
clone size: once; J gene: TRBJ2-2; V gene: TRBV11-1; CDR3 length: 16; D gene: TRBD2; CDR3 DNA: TGTGCCAGCAGCCCCGGACTAGCGGGGAACACCGGGGAGCTGTTTTTT; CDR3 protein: CASSPGLAGNTGELFF
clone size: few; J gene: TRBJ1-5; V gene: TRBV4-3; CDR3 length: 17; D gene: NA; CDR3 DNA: TGCGCCAGCAGCCAAGATTGGGCCAGGTATAGCAATCAGCCCCAGCATTTT; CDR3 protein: CASSQDWARYSNQPQHF
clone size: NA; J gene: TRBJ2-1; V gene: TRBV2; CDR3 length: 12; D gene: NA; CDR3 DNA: TGTGCCAGCAGCCCTGAGGCGCTCGCGCAGTTCTTC; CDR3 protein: CASSPEALAQFF
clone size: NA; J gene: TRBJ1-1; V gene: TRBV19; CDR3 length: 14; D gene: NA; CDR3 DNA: TGTGCCAGTAGTGGCGGGGTAATTATCGCTGAAGCTTTCTTT; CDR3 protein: CASSGGVIIAEAFF
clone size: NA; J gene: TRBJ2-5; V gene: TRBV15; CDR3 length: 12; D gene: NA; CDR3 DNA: TGTGCCACCAGCAGACAGAAAGAGACCCAGTACTTC; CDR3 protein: CATSRQKETQYF
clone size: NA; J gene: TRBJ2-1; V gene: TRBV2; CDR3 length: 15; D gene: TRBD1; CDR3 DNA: TGTGCCAGCACCTACCGGGACAGGGGGTCAAATGAGCAGTTCTTC; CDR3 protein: CASTYRDRGSNEQFF
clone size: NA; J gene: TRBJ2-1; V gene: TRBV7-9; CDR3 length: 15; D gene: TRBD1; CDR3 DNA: TGTGCCAGCACCACCCCTTGGACAGGGCTGAATGAGCAGTTCTTC; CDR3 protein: CASTTPWTGLNEQFF
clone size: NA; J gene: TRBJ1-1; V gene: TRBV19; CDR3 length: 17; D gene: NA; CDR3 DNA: TGTGCCAGTAGTATAATCGGCCTGCTAATCCCTAGAACTGAAGCTTTCTTT; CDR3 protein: CASSIIGLLIPRTEAFF